This entry is about one T cell receptor (beta chain). This clone was observed a handful of times. This receptor's antigen is unknown. The input lacks base qualities; no much larger clone sits a single base away. The library relied on the immunoSEQ multiplex PCR assay. A mixture of 60 forward primers for TCR Vbeta segments and 13 reverse primers for TCR Jbeta segments was used in the multiplex PCR. A multiplex PCR assay on genomic DNA amplified the CDR3 region of rearranged TCR beta genes. On the Illumina HiSeq System, the amplified TCR beta libraries were sequenced as 87-base-pair reads. As for the authors' bioinformatics: A later analysis tallied tens of millions of unique TCR beta chains across the 650 to 750 repertoires, and approximately 12 million of those chains were shared by two or more donors. Raw reads were error-corrected and collapsed into unique sequences by a nearest-neighbor algorithm in which closely related sequences were merged to remove PCR and sequencing errors. Alignment of CDR3 sequences to IMGT reference sequences was used to assign V, D and J gene segments. For a sequence to be retained, a match of at least six nucleotides to both a V gene segment and a J gene segment was required. Rearrangements were called productive when the CDR3 lacked stop codons and stayed in frame with V and J; all others were non-productive. Following IMGT convention, CDR3 was defined as the stretch from the second conserved V-encoded cysteine up to the conserved J-encoded phenylalanine. The earlier analysis of about 610 of the donors excluded sequences that lacked an unambiguous match to a single V gene segment. In an earlier analysis of a few hundred of the donors, V segments were called functional above 56.7% productive rearrangements and were called segregating when the between-donor standard deviation exceeded 5%. To diagnose cytomegalovirus status from the catalog of TCR beta chain sequences, a statistical classification framework was built. In a later analysis, TCR nucleotide sequences were compared against IMGT/GENE-DB human TR gene sequences so that V and J genes could be assigned. Using the TCRdist pipeline, a later analysis assigned CDR3 sequences along with most-parsimonious VDJ recombination scenarios. In a later analysis, every TCR beta chain was defined by the combination of its CDR3 amino acid sequence and its V-gene family, and reads without a unique V-gene family were dropped. As a way to deal with suspected cross-contamination and a sequencing artifact, a later analysis dropped roughly 620 nucleotide sequences that were highly shared and had low generation probability. In a later analysis, a clonal expansion index for each public chain was calculated from normalized within-repertoire ranks of inferred template counts. A later analysis computed generation probabilities with a VDJ recombination model fitted to out-of-frame rearrangements, and checked the results against IGoR. In a later analysis, TCR-TCR, TCR-HLA and TCR-CMV co-occurrence was scored with hypergeometric tests, and a repertoire-size bias correction was applied to TCR pairs. To estimate false discovery rates, a later analysis permuted the HLA or CMV assignments 20 times. In a later analysis, co-occurring TCRs were grouped using DBSCAN, and TCRdist sequence similarity was added for clustering within HLA-allele-positive subsets. Co-occurrence clustering excluded repertoires with fewer than 30,000 or more than 120,000 public chains, plus five with anomalous nucleotide sharing. The table was pulled from immuneACCESS by TCRdb, which kept in-frame rearrangements only. Such tables lose some clones; where checked, under half of the loss comes from unresolved V genes, and the rest has no known cause. V and J calls and clone size are copied from that table; D and trimming were computed from the DNA. The table for this sample lists about 82,000 clones; about 66% of them were counted only once. Of the sample, around a fifth is held by the ten largest clones.

The data belong to a study of cytomegalovirus exposure and HLA in healthy donors (dated by TCRdb to about 2017). Concerning the study at large: According to an earlier analysis of 550 to 700 of the donors, about 170 million T cells yielded 117 million unique TCR beta sequences and 276 Gb of sequence data. Both class I and class II loci were covered by HLA typing, at four-digit resolution. In a later analysis, previously published TCR beta repertoires from fewer than 750 donors were re-analyzed and high-resolution HLA genotyping was added so that TCR occurrence patterns could be studied. On average, roughly 250,000 unique TCR beta nucleotide sequences were sequenced per donor among several hundred genotyped donors of the cohort, with 15% to 20% of those sequences being non-productive. An earlier analysis of around 580 of the donors used high-throughput TCR beta sequencing to judge whether each TCR beta V gene segment behaved as functional or pseudogenic. The study aimed to test whether signatures of past pathogen exposure could be identified by cataloging public T cell receptors. The study combined high-throughput TCR immunosequencing, statistical association of individual TCRs with disease status, and machine learning to predict cytomegalovirus infection status. About 330 gigabases of sequencing data and around 80 million unique TCR sequences made up an early release that covered 640 HLA-typed donors. The study profiled the T cell repertoires of under 700 subjects by immunosequencing and related them to cytomegalovirus serostatus. Four to six DR-DQ haplotypes were handled as single units for association and clustering because linkage in the cohort was strong. Genome-wide SNP genotypes for about three fifths of the 666 donors were used in a later genetic analysis, which treated that subset as a discovery cohort. The number of donors typed differed by locus, with about 620-630 for A, B, C, DRB1 and DQB1, over 500 for DQA1, some 570 for DPA1, and around 450 for DPB1. The genetic ancestry cluster associated with self-reported Caucasian donors included about four fifths of the roughly 390 genotyped donors. Every discovery cohort repertoire had been produced on one sequencing platform. Donor age, sex, ethnicity and CMV serostatus were compiled alongside the repertoire data. Besides the first cohort of 666 subjects, a separate validation cohort made up of 95 to 150 different subjects was used. The later analysis used no new phenotypic data to find candidate immune exposures, relying instead on TCR beta sequences and their occurrence across donors. The study at large found these results: Several of the top co-occurrence clusters appeared to be linked to parvovirus B19, influenza, CMV and Epstein-Barr virus, according to a later analysis. Because counts were too low, roughly 18 rarely observed V segments, including chromosome 9 orphons, were left out of the earlier analysis of 587 of the donors. HLA typing was unavailable for some donors at each locus, so association tests used only the typed subset. A group of highly shared sequence variants was considered likely to be a technical artifact of the sequencing pipeline. Assigning TCR associations to individual alleles was difficult when HLA alleles, especially DR and DQ, strongly co-occurred. Correlated functional status among segregating V segments might reflect linkage disequilibrium, but an unknown experimental factor could not be ruled out. Most TCR sequences were seen in very few donors, while some public TCRs were found in many individuals. A later analysis found that HLA-associated TCR beta chains were more clonally expanded and had lower generation probabilities than equally common non-associated chains. According to a later analysis, TCR association rates differed among HLA loci, with DRB1 alleles showing the most associated TCRs and HLA-C alleles showing the fewest. Specific HLA alleles were associated with 15,000 to 20,000 TCR beta sequences at a false discovery rate of 0.05 in a later analysis. Most CMV-associated TCR beta chains appeared to be HLA-restricted in a later analysis, and the HLA associations seemed to be driven largely by CMV exposure. Immune exposure information for the cohort was limited to CMV serostatus. V-gene and J-gene trimming of TCR beta chains was associated with a missense DCLRE1C variant in a later genetic analysis, and the association was replicated in an independent cohort. In both the original and validation cohorts, the classifier was reported to diagnose cytomegalovirus status with high specificity and sensitivity. This cohort had only TCR beta chains sequenced, and the lack of alpha or paired-chain data limited which features could be detected. Roughly uniform sequencing depth across donors was assumed in presence/absence analyses, although this assumption may not hold. A few of the identified cytomegalovirus-associated TCR beta chains were confirmed in vitro to be specific for cytomegalovirus antigens. A further reported finding was that TCR beta sequences accurately predicted the HLA-A and HLA-B alleles for most subjects in the first cohort. The study gave a list of roughly 150 TCR beta chains associated with cytomegalovirus. The 87-base-pair reads could not distinguish some IMGT-functional V segments, including TRBV6-2 and TRBV6-3, so those segments were excluded. The authors suggested that the approach could potentially be generalized to other disease states and immunological phenotypes. A later genetic analysis reported fewer N-insertions in productive TCRs among donors in an Asian-associated ancestry cluster than the approximately 700-donor mean. Broadly in line with IMGT annotations, most TCR beta V segments showed up in productive rearrangements about 87% or about 30% of the time in an earlier analysis of several hundred of the donors.

In total, roughly 670 healthy bone marrow donors made up the cohort. All cohort members were sampled while nominally healthy, although unrecorded immune exposures were likely present. The donor tested CMV seropositive and was one of the 289 seropositive cohort members. A peripheral blood sample was collected from each donor, and TCR beta sequencing was performed on peripheral blood mononuclear cells. Genomic DNA extraction from the blood cell samples was performed with the Qiagen DNeasy Blood Extraction Kit. The germline V and J ends show losses of 0 bases and 3 bases respectively, and no gene match explains 6 bases of the junction. The CDR3 holds 16 amino acids from the cysteine to the phenylalanine. The retained sequence is limited to the CDR3, 48 bases, with the frame set at the first base. CDR1 and CDR2 (MGHRA, YSYEKL) derive from the germline V gene.

The TCR sequence derives from a woman aged 45-65 years in good health and CMV-seropositive. Sequenced material: PBMCs. The V gene is TRBV4-1 and the J gene is TRBJ1-2, with 8 bases matching TRBD1. In nucleotide form, the sequence is TGCGCCAGCAGCCAAGATCAGCAGGGGGCGGACTATGGCTACACCTTC. Translation gives CASSQDQQGADYGYTF.